The clone carrying this T cell receptor (beta chain) appeared many times. Antigen unknown. This specimen comes from a study of CD8 T cells in ankylosing spondylitis. General study results and limits: Before this, some motif variants had been reported in reactive arthritis synovial fluid and blood.

Using quantitative 5'-RACE with molecular barcodes, the authors made TCR beta libraries. TCRdb called the 5' RACE reads again in MiXCR, with one record for every CDR3 protein. The top ten clones hold roughly 7.4% of a sample with hundreds of thousands of distinct CDR3 sequences, around 19% of them seen once. The receptor was derived from a male donor with ankylosing spondylitis or in good health (not recorded which). What was sequenced was blood, either unsorted or a sorted T cell fraction (not recorded which).

The CDR3 DNA follows: TGTGCCAGCAGTGAACTACTGATGGACCGTTCCCTCCACTTT. It translates to CASSELLMDRSLHF. The chain couples TRBV2 to TRBJ1-6; the D is unclear. With 2 bases removed from V and 14 bases from J, the gap between germline ends came to 16 bases. This CDR3 has 14 residues. CDR1 and CDR2 (germline): SNHLY, FYNNEI.